This TCR beta chain was observed in a study of control samples from healthy donors and cancer patients. Germline lookup yields CDR1 KGHDR and CDR2 SFDVKD. This CDR3 comprises 13 residues. Trimming removed 7 bases from V and 6 bases from J, with 12 bases in between. This clone was counted between two and nine times. Using immunoSEQ multiplex PCR, the repertoire was profiled, and TCRdb retains in-frame clones only, with some absent. The repertoire holds 170,000 or so clones, with around 94% as singletons. Sample: blood. The V gene is TRBV24-1, the J gene TRBJ1-5; D is possibly TRBD1 (6 bases). The TCR sequence derives from a man younger than 40 in good health. The CDR3 region has the DNA TGTGCCACCAGCCTCCAGGGGTTTCAGCCCCAGCATTTT. It encodes CATSLQGFQPQHF.